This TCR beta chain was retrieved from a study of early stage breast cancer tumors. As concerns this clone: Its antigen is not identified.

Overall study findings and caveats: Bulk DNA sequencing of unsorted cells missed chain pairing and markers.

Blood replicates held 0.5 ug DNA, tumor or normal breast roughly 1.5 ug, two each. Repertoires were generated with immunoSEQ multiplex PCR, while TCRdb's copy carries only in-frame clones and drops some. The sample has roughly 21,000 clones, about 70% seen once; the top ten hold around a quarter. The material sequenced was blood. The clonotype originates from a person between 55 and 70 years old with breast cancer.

The CDR3 nucleotides are TGTGCCAGCAGCCGGGACTACTCCACAGATACGCAGTATTTT. It yields the protein CASSRDYSTDTQYF. This sequence joins TRBV7-2 and TRBJ2-3; 7 bases fit TRBD2. V lost 5 bases and J lost 2; bases outside the gene matches: 4. Germline assignment: CDR1 SGHTA and CDR2 FQGNSA. This CDR3 contains 14 residues.